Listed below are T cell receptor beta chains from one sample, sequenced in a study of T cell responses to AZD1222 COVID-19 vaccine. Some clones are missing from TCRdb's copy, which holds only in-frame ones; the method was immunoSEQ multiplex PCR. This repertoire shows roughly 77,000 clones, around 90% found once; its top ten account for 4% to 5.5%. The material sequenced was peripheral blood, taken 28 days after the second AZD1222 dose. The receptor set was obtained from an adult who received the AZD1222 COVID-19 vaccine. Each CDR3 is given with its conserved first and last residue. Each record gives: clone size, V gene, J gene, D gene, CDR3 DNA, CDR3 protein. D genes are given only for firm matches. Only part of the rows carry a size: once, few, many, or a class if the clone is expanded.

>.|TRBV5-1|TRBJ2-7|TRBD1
TGCGCCAGCAGCTCTTCCGGGACAGGCCACTACGAGCAGTACTTC
CASSSSGTGHYEQYF
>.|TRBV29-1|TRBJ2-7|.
TGCAGCGTTGAGGGGTCGGGCACCTACGAGCAGTACTTC
CSVEGSGTYEQYF
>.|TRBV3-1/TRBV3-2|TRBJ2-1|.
TGTGCCAGCAGCTACGACCCCAATGAGCAGTTCTTC
CASSYDPNEQFF
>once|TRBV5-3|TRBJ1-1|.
TGTGCCAGAAGTCCTAGGATTTATTTCTTGAACACTGAAGCTTTCTTT
CARSPRIYFLNTEAFF
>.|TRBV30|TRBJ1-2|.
TGTGCCTGGAGTGTACTACAGGGATATGGCTACACCTTC
CAWSVLQGYGYTF
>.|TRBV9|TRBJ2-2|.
TGTGCCAGCAGCGTAGAGACAGGTTTGAACACCGGGGAGCTGTTTTTT
CASSVETGLNTGELFF
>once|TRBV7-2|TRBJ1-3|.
TGTGCCAGCAGCCAGGGTCCTGGAAACACCATATATTTT
CASSQGPGNTIYF
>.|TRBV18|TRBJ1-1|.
TGTGCCAGCTCACTAGCGGGGAAAGGGCAAGGCGCTGAAGCTTTCTTT
CASSLAGKGQGAEAFF
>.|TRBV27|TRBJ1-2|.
TGTGCCAGCAGTTTGGGGGGGGCGCGGGGCTACACCTTC
CASSLGGARGYTF
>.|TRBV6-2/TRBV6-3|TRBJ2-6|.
TGTGCCAGCAGTGAGGTCGTCTCTGGGGCCAACGTCCTGACTTTC
CASSEVVSGANVLTF
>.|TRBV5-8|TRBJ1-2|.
TGTGCCAGCAGCTTGGCCCCGGGGGTTGGTGGCTACACCTTC
CASSLAPGVGGYTF
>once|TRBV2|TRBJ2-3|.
TGTGCCAGCAAATTGTCCTATTTAGACGTGTATACGCAGTATTTT
CASKLSYLDVYTQYF
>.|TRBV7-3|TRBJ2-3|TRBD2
TGTGCCAGCAGCTTAAGTGCTAGCGGGAGGGCCTTAGGTACGCAGTATTTT
CASSLSASGRALGTQYF